These T cell receptor beta chains were read from a single sample in a study of blood T cells in healthy people across ages. TCRdb independently ran MiXCR on the 5' RACE reads; one entry per CDR3 protein. The table shows about 1.1 million distinct CDR3 sequences, with 35% to 40% occurring only once. The sequenced sample was blood. Receptor source: a man younger than 30 in good health. Each CDR3 is given with its conserved first and last residue. Fields, in order: V gene, clone size, J gene, D gene, CDR3 DNA, CDR3 protein. A D gene is named only where the DNA matches it firmly. Only some rows state a clone size, as once, few, many or a class for expanded clones.

TRBV10-3	few	TRBJ2-3	TRBD2	TGTGCCATCAGTGAACGACTAGCGGGGGGCCTCGGGGAAGATACGCAGTATTTT	CAISERLAGGLGEDTQYF
TRBV29-1	few	TRBJ2-5	TRBD1	TGCAGCGCCACCCGACAGGGACCGGAGACCCAGTACTTC	CSATRQGPETQYF
TRBV20-1	NA	TRBJ2-2	NA	TGCAGTGCCCCCGTGCGGGGGAACACCGGGGAGCTGTTTTTT	CSAPVRGNTGELFF
TRBV2	NA	TRBJ1-5	TRBD1	TGTGCCAGTGGACAGGGAGATGGTCAGCCCCAGCATTTT	CASGQGDGQPQHF
TRBV12-3/TRBV12-4	NA	TRBJ1-1	TRBD1	TGTGCCAGCAGTTTAGCCACAGGGGCGACTGAAGCTTTCTTT	CASSLATGATEAFF
TRBV9	NA	TRBJ2-2	TRBD2	TGTGCCAGCAGCGTCGGCCAGCGGGGCACCGGGGAGCTGTTTTTT	CASSVGQRGTGELFF
TRBV5-6	few	TRBJ2-5	TRBD2	TGTGCCAGCAGCTTGGTTGGGACTAGCGTGGAGACCCAGTACTTC	CASSLVGTSVETQYF
TRBV29-1	NA	TRBJ1-1	TRBD1	TGCAGCGTTGGAACGACAGGGGCGAACACTGAAGCTTTCTTT	CSVGTTGANTEAFF
TRBV3-1	NA	TRBJ2-5	TRBD2	TGTGCCAGCAGCCAAATATTTAGCGGGGGACCCCAAGAGACCCAGTACTTC	CASSQIFSGGPQETQYF
TRBV20-1	few	TRBJ2-7	NA	TGCAGTGCTAGGAGTATGGGATCCTACAATGAGCAGTACTTC	CSARSMGSYNEQYF
TRBV2	NA	TRBJ1-1	TRBD1	TGTGCCAGCAGGGGACAGCCGAACACTGAAGCTTTCTTT	CASRGQPNTEAFF
TRBV20-1	NA	TRBJ2-7	TRBD1	TGCAGTGCCGGAGGGGGACAGGGGGCCAACGAGCAGTACTTC	CSAGGGQGANEQYF
TRBV5-1	few	TRBJ1-4	NA	TGCGCCAGCAGCTTGGACAATGAAAAACTGTTTTTT	CASSLDNEKLFF
TRBV29-1	few	TRBJ2-7	NA	TGCAGCGTTGAAGTTGGGGACATGTACGAGCAGTACTTC	CSVEVGDMYEQYF
TRBV20-1	NA	TRBJ1-2	NA	TGCAGTGCTAGAGCTGGCGGGAACGGCTACACCTTC	CSARAGGNGYTF
TRBV7-3	few	TRBJ2-1	TRBD1	TGTGCCAGCAGCTTAAACAGGGGTGCCTACAATGAGCAGTTCTTC	CASSLNRGAYNEQFF
TRBV25-1	NA	TRBJ1-1	NA	TGTGCCAGCAGGGGGGCTTACACTGAAGCTTTCTTT	CASRGAYTEAFF
TRBV3-1	NA	TRBJ1-6	TRBD1	TGTGCCAGCAACCCGGGACAGGGATATTCACCCCTCCACTTT	CASNPGQGYSPLHF
TRBV29-1	once	TRBJ1-5	NA	TGCAGCGTCGCTGAGGAAAAAGCTAGCAATCAGCCCCAGCATTTT	CSVAEEKASNQPQHF
TRBV5-1	NA	TRBJ2-5	NA	TGCGCCGGCGTCCGAACCCCTCTAGTAGTCCAAGAGACCCAGTACTTC	CAGVRTPLVVQETQYF
TRBV20-1	few	TRBJ1-4	NA	TGCAGCGCTAAAAGGGGGGAAAAACTGTTTTTT	CSAKRGEKLFF
TRBV5-1	few	TRBJ1-2	NA	TGCGCCAGCAGCTCCGAAGGAGACTATGGCTACACCTTC	CASSSEGDYGYTF
TRBV12-5	few	TRBJ1-2	NA	TGTGCTAGTGGCCTTGGGGGCCTATATGGCTACACCTTC	CASGLGGLYGYTF
TRBV7-9	NA	TRBJ1-6	TRBD1	TGTGCCAGCAGCCTCAAACAGGGGTCGGCCCTCCACTTT	CASSLKQGSALHF
TRBV5-1	NA	TRBJ2-7	NA	TGCGCCAGCAGCTTGGTAACAGGGCCTGTTGCTGAGCAGTACTTC	CASSLVTGPVAEQYF
TRBV29-1	NA	TRBJ2-7	TRBD1	TGCAGCGTTGAGGGACAGGGGGTGGACTACGAGCAGTACTTC	CSVEGQGVDYEQYF
TRBV29-1	NA	TRBJ2-1	NA	TGCAGCGTCGGTGGCGGGAAGATCTACAATGAGCAGTTCTTC	CSVGGGKIYNEQFF
TRBV7-2	few	TRBJ1-4	NA	TGTGCCAGCAGCTCTACCGCCCCTGAAAAACTGTTTTTT	CASSSTAPEKLFF
TRBV20-1	NA	TRBJ1-1	NA	TGCAGTGCTGTCCCGCTCGACGGGAGACACACTGAAGCTTTCTTT	CSAVPLDGRHTEAFF
TRBV2	few	TRBJ2-3	NA	TGTGCCAGCAGTAGGAGAAAAGTCACAGATACGCAGTATTTT	CASSRRKVTDTQYF
TRBV6-2/TRBV6-3	few	TRBJ1-5	NA	TGTGCCAGCAGTTACTCGGGGAACAGGATTCAGCCCCAGCATTTT	CASSYSGNRIQPQHF
TRBV15	few	TRBJ2-5	NA	TGTGCCACCAGCAGGCCGGGCAAGCAAGAGACCCAGTACTTC	CATSRPGKQETQYF
TRBV7-8	many	TRBJ2-1	TRBD2	TGTGCCAGCAGCTTATTTGGCGGGAGTTACAATGAGCAGTTCTTC	CASSLFGGSYNEQFF
TRBV15	NA	TRBJ2-3	TRBD2	TGTGCCACCAGACTGGCGGGAGGTGCAGATACGCAGTATTTT	CATRLAGGADTQYF
TRBV7-2	NA	TRBJ2-7	NA	TGTGCCAGCAGCTACTACGGGGAATCCTACGAGCAGTACTTC	CASSYYGESYEQYF
TRBV6-6	few	TRBJ1-5	NA	TGTGCCAGCAGGCCAAGAGCAGGGATAGATAGCAATCAGCCCCAGCATTTT	CASRPRAGIDSNQPQHF
TRBV5-1	NA	TRBJ2-3	NA	TGCGCCAGCAGCTGGGGCGGGGTTCCAGATACGCAGTATTTT	CASSWGGVPDTQYF
TRBV29-1	many	TRBJ1-2	NA	TGCAGCGGTGCCGGGCCTTCAGGCTACACCTTC	CSGAGPSGYTF
TRBV9	few	TRBJ1-2	NA	TGTGCCAGCAGCGTAGATATGGGGGAAGGTGGCTACACCTTC	CASSVDMGEGGYTF
TRBV6-2/TRBV6-3	few	TRBJ1-1	NA	TGTGCCACCCTCCCCCGAACTCTGAACACTGAAGCTTTCTTT	CATLPRTLNTEAFF
TRBV4-1	many	TRBJ2-1	NA	TGCGCCAGCAGCCAACCCCTGGGGGGTCGGTCAAGGGATGAGCAGTTCTTC	CASSQPLGGRSRDEQFF
TRBV11-2	NA	TRBJ2-7	NA	TGTGCCAGCAGCTTATCGGACAGTGCCTACGAGCAGTACTTC	CASSLSDSAYEQYF
TRBV12-3/TRBV12-4	NA	TRBJ1-1	TRBD1	TGTGCCAGCAGTTCATCCTCCCAGGGGGCAAGGGGCACTGAAGCTTTCTTT	CASSSSSQGARGTEAFF
TRBV6-5	few	TRBJ2-5	NA	TGTGCCAGCAGTTACTCATTTGGCGTTAGCCAAGAGACCCAGTACTTC	CASSYSFGVSQETQYF
TRBV20-1	NA	TRBJ2-5	TRBD1	TGCAGCGCTGAAGAACCGGGGACAGGGACAGAAGAGGCCCAGTACTTC	CSAEEPGTGTEEAQYF